These 10 T cell receptor beta chains share one sample of origin, sequenced in a study of tumor and adjacent non-tumor tissue in lung cancer. A modified ARM-PCR protocol with three rounds of nested PCR amplified TCRbeta. Via MiXCR, TCRdb re-called the multiplex PCR reads, giving one row per CDR3 protein. The sample shows about 110,000 distinct CDR3 sequences, around 80% of them seen only once. No cell sorting was done before RNA was extracted from the tissue. Sample: lung tumor tissue. These receptors all come from a woman aged 60-75 years with non-small cell lung cancer.

This clonotype showed up just once. A read error may be the cause here, since a much bigger clone is one base away. CDR3 region: CASSAGLWSDEQFF. The CDR3 coding sequence is TGTGCCAGCTCAGCCGGACTATGGAGCGATGAGCAGTTCTTC. The chain joins TRBV18 to TRBJ2-1; possible D gene TRBD2, 6 bases. Trimming shortened V by 5 bases and J by 8 bases, and 16 bases separated the two germline ends. The CDR3 consists of 14 residues. Germline lookup yields CDR1 KGHSH and CDR2 LQKENI.

V gene TRBV5-4 combines with J gene TRBJ2-1; 10 bases fit TRBD2. The CDR3 length is 18 residues. V shed 3 bases and J 5 bases; nucleotides not matched to a gene: 14. Germline CDR1 and CDR2: SGHNT and YYREEE (reference sequence). The CDR3, as DNA: TGTGCCAGCAGCTCCGGTGGCGTCCTAGCGGGGGCACACAATGAGCAGTTCTTC. Translating gives CASSSGGVLAGAHNEQFF.

This clonotype was seen repeatedly, ten times or more. The chain joins TRBV29-1 to TRBJ2-5; unclear D gene. The CDR3 is made up of 11 amino acids. The germline V gene encodes CDR1 SQVTM and CDR2 ANQGSEA. Trimming removed 4 bases from V and 2 bases from J, with 5 bases in between. The chain's CDR3 is CSVGPQETQYF. Written as DNA, the CDR3 is TGCAGCGTTGGGCCTCAAGAGACCCAGTACTTC.

Note on this clonotype: A much larger clone differs from this one at a single base, so this may be a read error. V usage is TRBV12-5 and J usage is TRBJ1-5; D is unclear. Germline assignment: CDR1 LGHNT and CDR2 FRNRAP. This CDR3 has 13 amino acids. CDR3 nucleotide sequence: TGTGCTAGTGGATCCTTAACCAATCAGCCCCAGCAATTT. Its protein product is CASGSLTNQPQQF.

In the case of this clonotype: This could be a read error, since a much larger clone is one nucleotide away. The chain carries TRBV4-3 and TRBJ1-4; D not certain. The CDR3 runs 15 residues. The V gene lost 4 bases and the J gene lost 5 bases, with 14 bases spanning the gap. Germline V lookup: CDR1 LGHNA, CDR2 YSLEER. The CDR3 bases are TGCGCCAGCAGCCCGCGGCAGGCGGCAAATGAAAAACTGTTTTTT. Protein: CASSPRQAANEKLFF.

Comments on this clonotype: Because it lacks the conserved phenylalanine or tryptophan at the end, this CDR3 is likely a read error. The rearrangement uses TRBV11-2 and TRBJ2-5; 10 nucleotides align to TRBD2. The V gene's germline CDR1 is SGHAT and CDR2 FQNNGV. The CDR3 spans 15 residues. Losses at the gene ends were 6 bases for V and 5 bases for J; bases not matched to a gene: 9. Written as DNA, the CDR3 is TGTGCCAGCAGGACAGGGGTAGCGGGAGGCGAGACCCAGTACATT. This codes for CASRTGVAGGETQYI.

In regard to this clonotype: This may stem from a read error, because a much larger clone lies one nucleotide away. J is TRBJ2-1 and V is TRBV28; 12 bases are shared with TRBD2. The CDR3 is 15 residues long. Trimming took 5 bases from V and 8 from J; bases not matched to a gene: 7. Germline CDR1 reads MDHEN; CDR2 reads SYDVKM. CDR3 sequence: CASSPTTSGSHEQFF. The CDR3 DNA sequence: TGTGCCAGCAGTCCTACGACTAGCGGGAGCCATGAGCAGTTCTTC.

About this clonotype: Its ends do not fully match the called genes, so a read error is possible. The V and J genes are TRBV12-3 or TRBV12-4 and TRBJ2-2; D is possibly TRBD2 (6 bases). The CDR3 runs to 16 residues. The CDR3 coding sequence is TGTGGCAGCAGACCGCGGGACGGTTCGAACACCGGGGAGCTCTTTTTT. It codes for CGSRPRDGSNTGELFF.

The CDR3 coding sequence is TGTGCCAGCAGTTACTATAATGGGTCAGCGGTTTCTTATAATGAGCAGTTCTTC. It specifies CASSYYNGSAVSYNEQFF. The chain is built from TRBV6-2 or TRBV6-3 and TRBJ2-1; D is perhaps TRBD2 (5 bases). This CDR3 is built from 18 residues. Germline lookup yields CDR1 MNHEY and CDR2 SVGEGT. V lost 1 base and J lost 7, with 23 bases in between.

This chain joins TRBV4-1 and TRBJ1-6, with unresolved D. The CDR3 runs to 16 residues. Germline V gene data show CDR1 as MGHRA and CDR2 as YSYEKL. Trimming pared 4 bases from V and 9 bases from J, leaving 19 bases between. Here the CDR3 reads CASSLLWRGMSSPLHF. CDR3 DNA: TGCGCCAGCAGCCTACTGTGGAGAGGGATGAGTTCACCCCTCCACTTT.